This T cell receptor (beta chain) derives from a study of OX40 agonist ivuxolimab in advanced cancers. Profiled with immunoSEQ multiplex PCR; TCRdb holds only in-frame clones, not every one. This sample has around 68,000 clones, with more than 80% found just once. With regard to this clone: As yet, its antigen is unknown.

The study, taken as a whole, reports: There was clonal expansion of CD4+ and CD8+ blood T cells by week 6 at 0.1 to 3.0 mg/kg.

The V end lost 2 bases, the J end lost 3 bases, and 11 bases lay between the germline ends. The germline V gene encodes CDR1 GTSNPN and CDR2 SVGIG (reference sequence). The CDR3 is 14 residues long. The sequence was obtained from an adult with an advanced solid tumor such as melanoma, head and neck, liver or kidney cancer. The J gene is TRBJ1-5, the V gene TRBV30; D ambiguous. Material: CD4+ or CD8+ T cells sorted from blood, obtained in a trial of the OX40 agonist ivuxolimab. The CDR3 here is CAWSFGNYNQPQHF. In DNA, the CDR3 is TGTGCCTGGAGTTTTGGGAATTACAATCAGCCCCAGCATTTT.